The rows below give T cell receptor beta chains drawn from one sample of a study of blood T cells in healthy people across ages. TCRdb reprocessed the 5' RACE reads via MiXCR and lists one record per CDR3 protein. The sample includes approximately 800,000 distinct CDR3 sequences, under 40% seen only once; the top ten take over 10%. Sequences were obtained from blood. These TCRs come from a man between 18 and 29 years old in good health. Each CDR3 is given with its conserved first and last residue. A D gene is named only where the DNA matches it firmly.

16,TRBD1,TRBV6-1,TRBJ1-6,CASSEKPTGKNSPLHF
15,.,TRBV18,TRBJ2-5,CASSTGLEYQETQYF
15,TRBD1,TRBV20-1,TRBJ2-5,CSARDAPGQLEEQYF
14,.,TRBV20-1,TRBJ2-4,CSARGRGRVNIQYF
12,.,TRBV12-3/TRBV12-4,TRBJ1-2,CASSFTGDGYTF
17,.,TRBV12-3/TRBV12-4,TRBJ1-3,CASSPYKQASSGNTIYF
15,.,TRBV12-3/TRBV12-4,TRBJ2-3,CASSLGGPPTDTQYF
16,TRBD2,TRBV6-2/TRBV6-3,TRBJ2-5,CASSYSPGLAEETQYF
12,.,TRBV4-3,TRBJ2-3,CASSQSQDTQYF
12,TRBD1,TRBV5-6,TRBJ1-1,CASSSSTGQAFF
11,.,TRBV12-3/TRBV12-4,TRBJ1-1,CASSGQPEAFF
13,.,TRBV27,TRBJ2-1,CASTQRGDSEQLF
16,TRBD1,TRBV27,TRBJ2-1,CASSPWGDRDYNEQFF
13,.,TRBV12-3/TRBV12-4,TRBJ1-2,CASTIHRAYGYTF
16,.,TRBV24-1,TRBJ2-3,CATSDPSGASKDTQYF
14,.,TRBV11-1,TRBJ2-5,CASSPRGLEETQYF
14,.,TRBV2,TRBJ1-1,CASSESLTNTEAFF
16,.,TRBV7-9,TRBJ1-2,CASSLVERGENYGYTF
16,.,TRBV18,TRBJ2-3,CASSPPGRAGTDTQYF
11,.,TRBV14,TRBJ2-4,CASSQVRDKYF
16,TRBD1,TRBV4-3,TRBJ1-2,CASSQATVDRANTNTF
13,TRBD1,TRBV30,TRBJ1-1,CAWSGGDREPAFF
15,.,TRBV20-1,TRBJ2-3,CSAPQDRLTTDTQYF
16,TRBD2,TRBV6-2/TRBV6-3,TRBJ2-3,CASSYSITSGRDTQYF
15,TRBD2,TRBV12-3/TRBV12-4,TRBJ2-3,CASSGGLGDTDTQYF
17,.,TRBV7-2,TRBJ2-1,CACSLALRLGGYNEQFF
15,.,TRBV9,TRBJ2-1,CASSLRDSPYNGQFF
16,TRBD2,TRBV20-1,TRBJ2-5,CSATGLAGGRQETQYF
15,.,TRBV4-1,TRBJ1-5,CASSEEGYSNQPQHF
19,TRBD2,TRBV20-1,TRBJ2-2,CSARDFGASGDWNTGELFF
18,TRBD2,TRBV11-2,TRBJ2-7,CASSFGTSGGPAPYEQYF
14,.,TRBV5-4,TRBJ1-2,CASSLWSSSYGYTF
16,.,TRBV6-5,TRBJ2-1,CASSYSAMGFSNEQFF
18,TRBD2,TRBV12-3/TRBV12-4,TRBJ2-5,CASSKRTSGGSDQETQYF
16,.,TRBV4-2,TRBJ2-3,CASSQGIYGSGDTQYF
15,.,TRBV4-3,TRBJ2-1,CASGPELTSYNEQFF
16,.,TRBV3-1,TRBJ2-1,CASSALGGRRNNEQFF
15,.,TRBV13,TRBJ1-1,CASSPSSELNTEAFF
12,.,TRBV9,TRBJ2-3,CASSVATGIQYF
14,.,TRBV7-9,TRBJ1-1,CASSLALQGGVAFF
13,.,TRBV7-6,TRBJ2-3,CASSPELRDTQYF
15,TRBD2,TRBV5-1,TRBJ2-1,CASRIWREVYNEQFF
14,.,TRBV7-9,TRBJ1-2,CASSYRIGNDGYTF
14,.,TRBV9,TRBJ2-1,CASSIDSKHNEQFF
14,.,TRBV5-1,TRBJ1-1,CASSPSTEGTEAFF
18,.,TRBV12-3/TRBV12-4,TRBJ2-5,CASSPTTRDAAYQETQYF
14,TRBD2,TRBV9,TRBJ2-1,CASSVIGGSNEQFF
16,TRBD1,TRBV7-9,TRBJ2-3,CASSSRGQGATDTQYF
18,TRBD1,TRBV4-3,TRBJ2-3,CASSQDRWVTGMADTQYF
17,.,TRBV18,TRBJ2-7,CASSPASDREGSYEQYF
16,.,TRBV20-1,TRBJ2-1,CSARVPTGQAYNEQFF
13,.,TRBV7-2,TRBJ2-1,CASSLEIGIEQFF
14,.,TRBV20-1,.,CSARGQAAEYEQYF
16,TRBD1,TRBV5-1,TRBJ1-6,CASSLFQGAPNSPLHF